This TCR beta chain comes out of a study of blood T cells in healthy people across ages. Study-level results: The long-lived group displayed more naive CD4+ cells, plus higher diversity, than the aged donors did.

As regards this clonotype: Its cognate antigen is unknown.

It was with a sample-barcoded 5' primer and a J-beta primer mix that a second PCR of roughly 7 to 12 cycles was run. A single record per CDR3 protein comes from TCRdb applying MiXCR to the 5' RACE reads. Among approximately 730,000 distinct CDR3 sequences, roughly 41% were seen once, and the ten largest hold around 20%. This CDR3 is built from 14 residues. V lost 4 bases, J lost 7 bases, and 13 bases lay in between. The sample taken for sequencing was blood. This clonotype originated in a woman aged 55-69 years in good health. The rearrangement links TRBV12-3 or TRBV12-4 to TRBJ1-4; the D gene is possibly TRBD1 (5 bases). As DNA, the CDR3 is TGTGCCAGCAGTTCCTCTTGGGGGTTTGAAAAACTGTTTTTT. Translation: CASSSSWGFEKLFF.